Below, one T cell receptor beta chain is given with its context. The target antigen is unknown. Looked up from germline, CDR1 is LNHNV and CDR2 is YYDKDF (reference sequence). This CDR3 has 15 amino acids. V lost 0 bases, J lost 8 bases, and 7 bases stayed unmatched. Template switching (which added a universal primer site) was used, and cDNA carried unique molecular identifiers. Each CDR3 protein is one row after TCRdb ran MiXCR on the 5' RACE reads. The table shows 1.5 million to 2 million distinct CDR3 sequences, with about 31% occurring only once. The data derive from a study of identical twins. Overall study findings and caveats: Diverse VJ usage suggested most zero-insertion clonotypes were not invariant T cells. The same donors were not followed; conclusions instead depended on cross-sectional statistical analysis.

All of the donors were Caucasians in good health. The chain combines TRBV15 with TRBJ2-3; 8 bases fit TRBD2. The sequenced material came from cord blood. This TCR derives from a newborn girl in good health. This CDR3 reads CATSRDWRGVGTQYF. The CDR3 DNA is TGTGCCACCAGCAGAGATTGGCGGGGGGTGGGTACGCAGTATTTT.